This T cell receptor beta chain comes out of a study of shared clonotypes between healthy human individuals. Study at large: The study enrolled a couple of women and three men aged 18 to 49. Whole-study results and caveats: On the whole, naive subsets had larger estimated richness than memory subsets had.

In regard to this clone: Its target is unknown.

Adults of Caucasian background living in Nashville, Tennessee made up all donors. Study processing details: In the immunoSEQ data, sequences were junction-only and lacked quality scores, so filtering differed. Repertoires were generated with immunoSEQ multiplex PCR, while TCRdb's copy carries only in-frame clones and drops some. V and J calls and clone size are those listed in that table; D and trimming were worked out from the DNA. Among some 630,000 clones listed, 60% to 80% were seen once. The CDR3 is made up of 11 amino acids. Trimming cost V 5 bases and J 4 bases, with 8 bases left between them. CDR1 is GTSNPN, CDR2 SVGIG, per germline (reference sequence).

The chain carries TRBV30 and TRBJ1-2, with D hard to call. The sequenced sample consisted of memory CD4+ T cells sorted from blood. Subset meaning: CD45RA-negative fraction. The sequence was collected from a woman in her thirties in good health. The CDR3 DNA reads TGTGCCTGGCAACTGACCTATGGCTACACCTTC. This gives the protein CAWQLTYGYTF.